This T cell receptor beta chain was found in a study of T cells in tuberculosis. Study-wide results and limits: T cells binding CD1B-GMM tetramer weakly possibly escaped the sort.

After thawing and overnight rest, PBMC were stained with GMM-loaded CD1B tetramer, viability dye and anti-CD3 for sorting. CD1B tetramers were loaded with Rhodococcus equi-derived C32 glucose monomycolate. Each donor contributed roughly 92,000 sorted tetramer-negative cells. Sequencing was performed with immunoSEQ multiplex PCR; in TCRdb, only in-frame clones are kept and a portion is missing. Here the sample spans 54,000 or so clones, approximately 80% being singletons. V was shortened by 0 bases and J by 3 bases, with 9 bases between the two germline ends. Germline V CDR1 and CDR2: SGHRS, YFSETQ. The CDR3 is made up of 14 amino acids.

Sequencing input: CD1b-GMM tetramer-negative cells sorted from PBMCs. The clonotype was recovered from an adult woman with latent tuberculosis. The chain joins TRBV5-1 to TRBJ2-5; weak D call: TRBD2 (6 bases). Here the CDR3 DNA reads TGCGCCAGCAGCTTGGAACTAGCAGAAGAGACCCAGTACTTC. Protein: CASSLELAEETQYF.